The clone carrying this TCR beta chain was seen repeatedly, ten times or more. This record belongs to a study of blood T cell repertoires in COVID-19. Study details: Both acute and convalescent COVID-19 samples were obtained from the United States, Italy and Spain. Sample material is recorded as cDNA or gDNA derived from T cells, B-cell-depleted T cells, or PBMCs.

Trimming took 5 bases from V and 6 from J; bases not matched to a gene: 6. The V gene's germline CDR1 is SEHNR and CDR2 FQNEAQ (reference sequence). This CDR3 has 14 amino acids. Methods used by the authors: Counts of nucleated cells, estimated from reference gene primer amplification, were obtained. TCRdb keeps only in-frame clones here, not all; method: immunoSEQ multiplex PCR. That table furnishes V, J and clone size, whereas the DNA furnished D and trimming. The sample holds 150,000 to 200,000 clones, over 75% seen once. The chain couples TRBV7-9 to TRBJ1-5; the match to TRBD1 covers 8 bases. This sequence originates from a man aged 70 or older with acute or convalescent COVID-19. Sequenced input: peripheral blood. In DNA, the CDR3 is TGTGCCAGCAGCGCCCAGGGGGCTGGTCAGCCCCAGCATTTT. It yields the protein CASSAQGAGQPQHF.